What follows are 13 T cell receptor beta chains derived from one specimen sequenced in a study of blood T cell repertoires in COVID-19. Libraries were prepared by immunoSEQ multiplex PCR; TCRdb keeps only in-frame clonotypes and omits some of them. The table records 150,000 to 200,000 clones, roughly nine tenths of them present only once. Sequenced sample: peripheral blood. The source is a man aged 65 to 79 with active or convalescent COVID-19.

The chain combines TRBV19 with TRBJ1-1; D remains unclear. The CDR3 runs to 15 residues. V was clipped by 7 bases and J by 1 base, with 16 bases between them. CDR1 and CDR2 (germline): LNHDA, SQIVND (reference sequence). CDR3: CASTPWRGENTEAFF. The CDR3 DNA is TGTGCCAGTACCCCATGGAGAGGAGAGAACACTGAAGCTTTCTTT.

The chain employs TRBV12-2 and TRBJ1-4; TRBD1 was called by the table and not checked on the DNA. TRBV12-2 is a pseudogene segment. The length of the CDR3 is 16 residues. The CDR3 loop is CAILAGYRGANEKLFF. The DNA for the CDR3 is TGTGCTATACTGGCAGGGTATCGAGGAGCTAATGAAAAACTGTTTTTT.

V is TRBV28 and J is TRBJ1-2, with D tentatively TRBD1 (5 bases). The CDR3 consists of 14 residues. Trimming pared 3 bases from V and 3 bases from J, leaving 11 bases between. Germline V CDR1 and CDR2: MDHEN, SYDVKM. The CDR3 region is CASSFPGRDYGYTF. The CDR3 bases are TGTGCCAGCAGTTTCCCAGGGAGGGACTATGGCTACACCTTC.

The V and J genes are TRBV28 and TRBJ1-5, with D possibly being TRBD1 (5 bases). The CDR3 runs to 18 residues. The germline V gene encodes CDR1 MDHEN and CDR2 SYDVKM. V was clipped by 5 bases and J by 0 bases, with 20 bases between them. The CDR3 bases are TGTGCCAGCAGTCCCACCCTCCGACAGATGTATAGCAATCAGCCCCAGCATTTT. Translation: CASSPTLRQMYSNQPQHF.

The chain joins TRBV10-3 to TRBJ2-5; D remains ambiguous. Germline lookup yields CDR1 ENHRY and CDR2 SYGVKD. Trimming cost V 0 bases and J 2 bases, with 7 bases left between them. CDR3 length equals 14 residues. The CDR3 DNA reads TGTGCCATCAGTGAGTCGGCAGGTCAAGAGACCCAGTACTTC. The encoded protein is CAISESAGQETQYF.

The chain joins TRBV28 to TRBJ2-2, with TRBD1 as a possible D gene (5 bases). CDR1 and CDR2 from the germline V gene are MDHEN and SYDVKM. The CDR3 sequence is 15 residues long. V was trimmed by 2 bases and J by 2 bases, leaving 9 bases between them. CDR3 amino acids: CASSLGARNTGELFF. Written as DNA, the CDR3 is TGTGCCAGCAGTTTAGGGGCCAGAAACACCGGGGAGCTGTTTTTT.

The rearrangement links TRBV7-8 to TRBJ2-1; tentatively, D is TRBD1 (9 bases). The germline V and J ends were trimmed by 3 bases and 4 bases, with 16 bases remaining between them. CDR3 size: 16 residues. CDR1 SGHVS and CDR2 FQNEAQ come from the germline V gene. The CDR3 DNA reads as TGTGCCAGCAGCTTTAGCGGGACAGGGACTTACAATGAGCAGTTCTTC. Its translation: CASSFSGTGTYNEQFF.

The chain recombines TRBV27 with TRBJ2-7, with D possibly being TRBD2 (6 bases). V was cut by 0 bases and J by 4 bases, with 13 bases left in between. The CDR3 sequence is 15 residues long. Germline CDR1 reads MNHEY; CDR2 reads SMNVEV (reference sequence). The CDR3 region has the DNA TGTGCCAGCAGTTTATCAGAGGGGCTAGCGTACGAGCAGTACTTC. The encoded protein is CASSLSEGLAYEQYF.

The chain recombines TRBV27 with TRBJ2-2; a weak D match, TRBD2 (6 bases). The germline V and J ends were trimmed by 2 bases and 7 bases, with 20 bases remaining between them. Germline V gene data show CDR1 as MNHEY and CDR2 as SMNVEV (reference sequence). The CDR3 extends over 17 amino acids. The CDR3 spells CASSLIFGTPRDGELFF. In DNA form, the CDR3 reads TGTGCCAGCAGTTTAATCTTTGGGACTCCGAGGGACGGGGAGCTGTTTTTT.

The gene calls are TRBV28 and TRBJ2-2; weak D call: TRBD1 (5 bases). The V end lost 2 bases, the J end lost 2 bases, and 12 bases lay between the germline ends. Germline V lookup: CDR1 MDHEN, CDR2 SYDVKM. CDR3 size: 16 residues. CDR3 DNA sequence: TGTGCCAGCAGTTTACCAGCAGGGTTAAACACCGGGGAGCTGTTTTTT. Translation: CASSLPAGLNTGELFF.

The rearrangement joins TRBV3-1 (or the pseudogene TRBV3-2) to TRBJ1-1, with 9 nucleotides matching TRBD1. V lost 1 base and J lost 3; bases outside the gene matches: 9. This CDR3 has 17 amino acids. CDR1 LGHDT and CDR2 YNNKEL come from the germline V gene (reference sequence). The CDR3 protein is CASSQGFGQGRYTEAFF. CDR3 DNA sequence: TGTGCCAGCAGCCAAGGCTTTGGACAGGGGCGTTACACTGAAGCTTTCTTT.

The V call is TRBV4-3, the J call TRBJ1-6, with D tentatively TRBD1 (6 bases). Germline loops: CDR1 LGHNA, CDR2 YSLEER. V dropped 0 bases and J dropped 3 bases, with 9 bases sitting between them. The CDR3 contains 16 residues. The DNA of the CDR3 is TGCGCCAGCAGCCAAGATGCCAGGGGCTATAATTCACCCCTCCACTTT. Translated, it gives CASSQDARGYNSPLHF.

J is TRBJ2-1 and V is TRBV24-1; 7 bases align to TRBD2. CDR1 and CDR2 from the germline V gene are KGHDR and SFDVKD. The V segment lost 4 bases and the J segment 6 bases; nucleotides outside the gene matches: 8. CDR3 size: 15 residues. CDR3 sequence: CATSDAGERSNEQFF. The CDR3, as DNA: TGTGCCACCAGTGACGCGGGGGAACGATCCAATGAGCAGTTCTTC.